A selection of T cell receptor beta chains follows, all from one sample in a study of T cell changes during pregnancy in multiple sclerosis. Libraries were prepared by immunoSEQ multiplex PCR; TCRdb keeps only in-frame clonotypes and omits some of them. The sample records approximately 37,000 clones, roughly 89% being singletons. Sample: CD4+ T cells from peripheral blood mononuclear cells, taken in the first trimester of pregnancy. These receptors originate from a female donor with multiple sclerosis, enrolled in a pregnancy study. CDR3s include the opening cysteine and the closing phenylalanine or tryptophan. The order of the fields is V gene, CDR3 length, clone size, D gene, J gene, CDR3 protein, CDR3 DNA. A D gene is named only where the DNA matches it firmly. Clone size, where shown, is once, few, many, or a class for clones that have expanded.

v_call: TRBV30
cdr3_length: 13
clone_size: NA
d_call: NA
j_call: TRBJ2-7
cdr3_aa: CAWSPYRVGEQYF
cdr3_nt: TGTGCCTGGAGTCCTTACAGGGTGGGGGAGCAGTACTTC

v_call: TRBV7-2
cdr3_length: 15
clone_size: NA
d_call: NA
j_call: TRBJ2-7
cdr3_aa: CASSLRGAPSYEQYF
cdr3_nt: TGTGCCAGCAGCTTACGCGGCGCCCCCTCCTACGAGCAGTACTTC

v_call: TRBV11-2
cdr3_length: 16
clone_size: NA
d_call: TRBD2
j_call: TRBJ2-2
cdr3_aa: CASSPRTSGLTGELFF
cdr3_nt: TGTGCCAGCAGTCCCCGGACTAGCGGCCTCACCGGGGAGCTGTTTTTT

v_call: TRBV4-2
cdr3_length: 17
clone_size: NA
d_call: NA
j_call: TRBJ2-6
cdr3_aa: CASSQATVSSGANVLTF
cdr3_nt: TGTGCCAGCAGCCAAGCCACAGTCAGCTCTGGGGCCAACGTCCTGACTTTC

v_call: TRBV9
cdr3_length: 18
clone_size: NA
d_call: NA
j_call: TRBJ1-1
cdr3_aa: CASSVGGRPGGGDTEAFF
cdr3_nt: TGTGCCAGCAGCGTAGGTGGCAGGCCCGGGGGTGGCGACACTGAAGCTTTCTTT

v_call: TRBV25-1
cdr3_length: 16
clone_size: NA
d_call: TRBD1
j_call: TRBJ1-3
cdr3_aa: CASSESRTGGGNTIYF
cdr3_nt: TGTGCCAGCAGTGAATCGCGGACAGGGGGTGGAAACACCATATATTTT

v_call: TRBV9
cdr3_length: 16
clone_size: NA
d_call: TRBD2
j_call: TRBJ2-2
cdr3_aa: CASSVGVAGGAGELFF
cdr3_nt: TGTGCCAGCAGCGTAGGGGTAGCGGGAGGTGCCGGGGAGCTGTTTTTT

v_call: TRBV5-4
cdr3_length: 14
clone_size: NA
d_call: NA
j_call: TRBJ1-1
cdr3_aa: CASSLGAIGTEAFF
cdr3_nt: TGTGCCAGCAGCTTGGGGGCGATAGGCACTGAAGCTTTCTTT

v_call: TRBV18
cdr3_length: 15
clone_size: NA
d_call: TRBD1
j_call: TRBJ1-4
cdr3_aa: CASSPGPGQGGKLFF
cdr3_nt: TGTGCCAGCTCACCGGGACCGGGACAGGGGGGGAAACTGTTTTTT

v_call: TRBV10-1
cdr3_length: 15
clone_size: NA
d_call: TRBD2
j_call: TRBJ2-3
cdr3_aa: CASSTTSGGTDTQYF
cdr3_nt: TGCGCCAGCAGTACGACTAGCGGGGGCACAGATACGCAGTATTTT

v_call: TRBV18
cdr3_length: 14
clone_size: NA
d_call: NA
j_call: TRBJ2-7
cdr3_aa: CASSPTLRPNEQYF
cdr3_nt: TGTGCCAGCTCACCAACCCTCCGTCCTAACGAGCAGTACTTC

v_call: TRBV30
cdr3_length: 15
clone_size: NA
d_call: TRBD2
j_call: TRBJ2-3
cdr3_aa: CAWDLGLADTDTQYF
cdr3_nt: TGTGCCTGGGACCTGGGACTAGCGGACACAGATACGCAGTATTTT

v_call: TRBV7-8
cdr3_length: 17
clone_size: NA
d_call: NA
j_call: TRBJ1-3
cdr3_aa: CASSSYLNGISGNTIYF
cdr3_nt: TGTGCCAGCAGCTCTTACCTTAACGGGATCTCTGGAAACACCATATATTTT

v_call: TRBV6-5
cdr3_length: 14
clone_size: NA
d_call: TRBD2
j_call: TRBJ2-1
cdr3_aa: CASRRGLAINEQFF
cdr3_nt: TGTGCCAGCAGAAGGGGACTAGCTATCAATGAGCAGTTCTTC

v_call: TRBV6-6
cdr3_length: 14
clone_size: medium-sized
d_call: NA
j_call: TRBJ1-4
cdr3_aa: CASSYAGTNEKLFF
cdr3_nt: TGTGCCAGCAGTTACGCAGGGACTAATGAAAAACTGTTTTTT

v_call: TRBV30
cdr3_length: 16
clone_size: few
d_call: TRBD1
j_call: TRBJ1-1
cdr3_aa: CAWSLGLTGGGTEAFF
cdr3_nt: TGTGCCTGGAGCCTGGGACTAACAGGGGGGGGGACTGAAGCTTTCTTT

v_call: TRBV19
cdr3_length: 13
clone_size: NA
d_call: NA
j_call: TRBJ2-1
cdr3_aa: CASSIILSDEQFF
cdr3_nt: TGTGCCAGTAGTATAATCTTATCCGATGAGCAGTTCTTC

v_call: TRBV10-3
cdr3_length: 16
clone_size: NA
d_call: NA
j_call: TRBJ2-5
cdr3_aa: CAISELRGGTQETQYF
cdr3_nt: TGTGCCATCAGTGAGCTACGGGGCGGGACGCAAGAGACCCAGTACTTC

v_call: TRBV4-1
cdr3_length: 14
clone_size: NA
d_call: NA
j_call: TRBJ1-1
cdr3_aa: CASSQRPGETEAFF
cdr3_nt: TGCGCCAGCAGCCAAAGACCCGGGGAGACTGAAGCTTTCTTT

v_call: TRBV5-1
cdr3_length: 14
clone_size: NA
d_call: TRBD1
j_call: TRBJ1-2
cdr3_aa: CASSPHTGTGGYTF
cdr3_nt: TGCGCCAGCAGCCCTCATACCGGGACAGGTGGCTACACCTTC

v_call: TRBV7-2
cdr3_length: 15
clone_size: NA
d_call: TRBD2
j_call: TRBJ2-1
cdr3_aa: CASSLVAGAYNEQFF
cdr3_nt: TGTGCCAGCAGCTTAGTAGCGGGAGCCTACAATGAGCAGTTCTTC

v_call: TRBV19
cdr3_length: 15
clone_size: NA
d_call: TRBD1
j_call: TRBJ1-2
cdr3_aa: CASRGSNRGDYGYTF
cdr3_nt: TGTGCCAGTCGGGGGTCGAACAGGGGGGACTATGGCTACACCTTC

v_call: TRBV5-1
cdr3_length: 14
clone_size: NA
d_call: NA
j_call: TRBJ1-1
cdr3_aa: CASSLESRAGVAFF
cdr3_nt: TGCGCCAGCAGCTTGGAGAGTCGTGCAGGGGTAGCTTTCTTT

v_call: TRBV25-1
cdr3_length: 16
clone_size: NA
d_call: NA
j_call: TRBJ1-2
cdr3_aa: CASSSSYGSEINGYTF
cdr3_nt: TGTGCCAGCAGTTCCTCCTACGGGTCCGAGATTAATGGCTACACCTTC

v_call: TRBV6-5
cdr3_length: 13
clone_size: NA
d_call: NA
j_call: TRBJ1-1
cdr3_aa: CASTPQENTEAFF
cdr3_nt: TGTGCCAGCACCCCACAGGAGAACACTGAAGCTTTCTTT

v_call: TRBV5-1
cdr3_length: 15
clone_size: NA
d_call: NA
j_call: TRBJ2-7
cdr3_aa: CASNFDSADSYEQYF
cdr3_nt: TGCGCCAGCAACTTCGACTCTGCAGATTCCTACGAGCAGTACTTC

v_call: TRBV27
cdr3_length: 16
clone_size: NA
d_call: TRBD2
j_call: TRBJ2-2
cdr3_aa: CASSSPLREFTGELFF
cdr3_nt: TGTGCCAGCAGTTCCCCGTTGCGGGAGTTCACCGGGGAGCTGTTTTTT

v_call: TRBV5-1
cdr3_length: 18
clone_size: NA
d_call: NA
j_call: TRBJ1-1
cdr3_aa: CASSLGQGGKVGDTEAFF
cdr3_nt: TGCGCCAGCAGCTTGGGGCAGGGAGGCAAGGTCGGGGACACTGAAGCTTTCTTT

v_call: TRBV28
cdr3_length: 14
clone_size: NA
d_call: TRBD1
j_call: TRBJ2-7
cdr3_aa: CASSLGTVLYEQYF
cdr3_nt: TGTGCCAGCAGTTTGGGGACAGTATTGTACGAGCAGTACTTC

v_call: TRBV30
cdr3_length: 13
clone_size: NA
d_call: TRBD1
j_call: TRBJ1-6
cdr3_aa: CAWSTGDNSPLHF
cdr3_nt: TGTGCCTGGAGTACAGGGGATAATTCACCCCTCCACTTT

v_call: TRBV10-3
cdr3_length: 14
clone_size: few
d_call: TRBD1
j_call: TRBJ2-1
cdr3_aa: CAISKQGASNEQFF
cdr3_nt: TGTGCCATCAGTAAACAGGGGGCGAGTAATGAGCAGTTCTTC

v_call: TRBV2
cdr3_length: 14
clone_size: NA
d_call: NA
j_call: TRBJ2-5
cdr3_aa: CASSGQGMGETQYF
cdr3_nt: TGTGCCAGCAGTGGGCAGGGAATGGGGGAGACCCAGTACTTC

v_call: TRBV6-5
cdr3_length: 13
clone_size: few
d_call: NA
j_call: TRBJ1-1
cdr3_aa: CASCETVNTEAFF
cdr3_nt: TGTGCCAGCTGTGAAACAGTTAACACTGAAGCTTTCTTT

v_call: TRBV18
cdr3_length: 15
clone_size: NA
d_call: NA
j_call: TRBJ1-1
cdr3_aa: CASSPLDSPNTEAFF
cdr3_nt: TGTGCCAGCTCACCGCTGGACAGCCCGAACACTGAAGCTTTCTTT

v_call: TRBV28
cdr3_length: 13
clone_size: NA
d_call: TRBD2
j_call: TRBJ2-7
cdr3_aa: CAITGTSGYEQYF
cdr3_nt: TGTGCCATTACCGGGACTAGCGGGTACGAGCAGTACTTC

v_call: TRBV7-5
cdr3_length: 14
clone_size: NA
d_call: NA
j_call: TRBJ1-1
cdr3_aa: CVTTAGGLGTEAFF
cdr3_nt: TGTGTCACTACAGCAGGGGGGTTGGGCACTGAAGCTTTCTTT

v_call: TRBV6-5
cdr3_length: 14
clone_size: NA
d_call: TRBD1
j_call: TRBJ1-6
cdr3_aa: CASSRTGVNSPLHF
cdr3_nt: TGTGCCAGCAGTCGGACAGGGGTCAATTCACCCCTCCACTTT

v_call: TRBV10-3
cdr3_length: 13
clone_size: NA
d_call: NA
j_call: TRBJ2-7
cdr3_aa: CASSRSGSYEQYF
cdr3_nt: TGTGCCTCTTCTCGTTCGGGGTCGTACGAGCAGTACTTC

v_call: TRBV5-4
cdr3_length: 14
clone_size: once
d_call: NA
j_call: TRBJ1-5
cdr3_aa: CASSSGEPNQPQHF
cdr3_nt: TGTGCCAGCAGCTCGGGAGAGCCCAATCAGCCCCAGCATTTT

v_call: TRBV11-2
cdr3_length: 15
clone_size: NA
d_call: NA
j_call: TRBJ2-2
cdr3_aa: CASSLKQYGTGELFF
cdr3_nt: TGTGCCAGCAGCCTTAAACAGTACGGCACCGGGGAGCTGTTTTTT

v_call: TRBV6-1
cdr3_length: 15
clone_size: NA
d_call: TRBD1
j_call: TRBJ1-5
cdr3_aa: CASNPKTGGNQPQHF
cdr3_nt: TGTGCCAGCAATCCGAAAACAGGGGGCAATCAGCCCCAGCATTTT

v_call: TRBV18
cdr3_length: 18
clone_size: NA
d_call: NA
j_call: TRBJ1-1
cdr3_aa: CASSPEKGIGGMNTEAFF
cdr3_nt: TGTGCCAGCTCACCAGAGAAGGGGATCGGAGGGATGAACACTGAAGCTTTCTTT

v_call: TRBV4-1
cdr3_length: 16
clone_size: NA
d_call: TRBD2
j_call: TRBJ2-7
cdr3_aa: CASSQVAGGGSYEQYF
cdr3_nt: TGCGCCAGCAGCCAAGTAGCGGGAGGTGGGTCCTACGAGCAGTACTTC

v_call: TRBV28
cdr3_length: 15
clone_size: NA
d_call: TRBD2
j_call: TRBJ2-1
cdr3_aa: CASSSASQGGNEQFF
cdr3_nt: TGTGCCAGCAGTTCCGCTAGTCAGGGAGGGAATGAGCAGTTCTTC

v_call: TRBV6-1
cdr3_length: 15
clone_size: NA
d_call: NA
j_call: TRBJ1-3
cdr3_aa: CASSDHMALGNTIYF
cdr3_nt: TGTGCCAGCAGTGACCATATGGCATTGGGAAACACCATATATTTT

v_call: TRBV14
cdr3_length: 12
clone_size: NA
d_call: NA
j_call: TRBJ2-7
cdr3_aa: CASSQGSREQYF
cdr3_nt: TGTGCCAGCAGCCAAGGATCGAGGGAGCAGTACTTC

v_call: TRBV10-1
cdr3_length: 15
clone_size: NA
d_call: NA
j_call: TRBJ2-1
cdr3_aa: CASSESRAGIHEQFF
cdr3_nt: TGCGCCAGCAGTGAGTCGAGGGCGGGGATCCATGAGCAGTTCTTC

v_call: TRBV20-1
cdr3_length: 11
clone_size: NA
d_call: NA
j_call: TRBJ1-1
cdr3_aa: CSAETQGEAFF
cdr3_nt: TGCAGTGCCGAGACGCAGGGGGAAGCTTTCTTT

v_call: TRBV30
cdr3_length: 15
clone_size: NA
d_call: NA
j_call: TRBJ1-5
cdr3_aa: CAWSVRPSRNQPQHF
cdr3_nt: TGTGCCTGGAGTGTCCGTCCCTCTAGGAATCAGCCCCAGCATTTT